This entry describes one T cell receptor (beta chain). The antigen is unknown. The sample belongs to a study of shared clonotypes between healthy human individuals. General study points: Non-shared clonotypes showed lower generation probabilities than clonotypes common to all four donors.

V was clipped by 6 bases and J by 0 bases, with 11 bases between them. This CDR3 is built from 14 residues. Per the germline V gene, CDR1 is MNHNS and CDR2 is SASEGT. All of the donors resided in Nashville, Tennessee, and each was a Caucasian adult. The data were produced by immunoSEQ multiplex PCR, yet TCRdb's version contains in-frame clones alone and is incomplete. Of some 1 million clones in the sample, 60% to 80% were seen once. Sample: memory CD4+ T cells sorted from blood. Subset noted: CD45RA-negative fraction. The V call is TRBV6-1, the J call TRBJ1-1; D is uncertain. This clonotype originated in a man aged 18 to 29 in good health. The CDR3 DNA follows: TGTGCCAGCAGCGAAAACGGAATGAACACTGAAGCTTTCTTT. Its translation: CASSENGMNTEAFF.